These 21 T cell receptor beta chains were sequenced from one sample in a study of CD8 T cells in ankylosing spondylitis. TCRdb used MiXCR to reprocess the 5' RACE reads, holding one entry per CDR3 protein. The sample lists 300,000 to 350,000 distinct CDR3 sequences, 20% to 25% seen once, with 3.5% in the top ten. Sequences were obtained from blood, either unsorted or a sorted T cell fraction (not recorded which). These receptors all come from a female donor with ankylosing spondylitis or in good health (not recorded which).

This clonotype occurred a few times. The DNA for the CDR3 is TGTGCCAGCAGCACCCCTCTGGGCCGGGGGGAGTTCTTC. It yields the protein CASSTPLGRGEFF. The rearrangement uses TRBV5-4 and TRBJ2-1, with 7 positions matching TRBD2. There are 13 residues in the CDR3. V was clipped by 4 bases and J by 14 bases; unmatched bases: 12. Germline V gene sequence: CDR1 SGHNT, CDR2 YYREEE (reference sequence).

The rearrangement joins TRBV24-1 to TRBJ2-5, with 7 bases lining up with TRBD1. The junction had 11 bases not matched to a gene; V was cut back by 3 bases and J by 5 bases. This CDR3 comprises 16 residues. Germline CDR1 reads KGHDR; CDR2 reads SFDVKD. CDR3 nucleotides: TGTGCCACCAGTGATCCCCGACAGGGTATGGGGGAGACCCAGTACTTC. Its protein is CATSDPRQGMGETQYF.

This clonotype was detected only a few times. The chain couples TRBV5-1 to TRBJ2-5, with 10 bases lining up with TRBD1. With V trimmed by 4 bases and J by 1 base, 1 base remained unmatched. The CDR3 spans 14 residues. CDR1 is SGHRS, CDR2 YFSETQ, per germline. CDR3 loop: CASSRTGGQETQYF. The CDR3 DNA reads as TGCGCCAGCAGCAGGACAGGGGGCCAAGAGACCCAGTACTTC.

This chain joins TRBV7-2 and TRBJ1-2; 8 bases align to TRBD1. Per the germline V gene, CDR1 is SGHTA and CDR2 is FQGNSA. The CDR3 loop spans 16 amino acids. The J segment lost 1 base and the V segment lost 1 base, leaving 5 bases of the junction unmatched. The CDR3 DNA follows: TGTGCCAGCAGCTTAGGGGGGACAGGTGTTAACTATGGCTACACCTTC. It codes for CASSLGGTGVNYGYTF.

This clonotype has only a few counts. The chain employs TRBV20-1 and TRBJ2-1; 7 positions match TRBD2. This CDR3 is built from 15 residues. Trimming took 3 bases from V and 5 from J; bases not matched to a gene: 10. Germline values: CDR1 DFQATT, CDR2 SNEGSKA (reference sequence). DNA of the CDR3: TGCAGTGCTAGGAGGGACTATTCGTTCAACAATGAGCAGTTCTTC. Protein sequence: CSARRDYSFNNEQFF.

The sample holds one count of this clonotype. The chain links TRBV18 to TRBJ2-1; 10 nucleotides line up with TRBD2. The CDR3 loop spans 18 amino acids. Germline V gene data show CDR1 as KGHSH and CDR2 as LQKENI. V shed 3 bases, J shed 2 bases, and the junction held 10 bases outside the gene matches. CDR3 sequence reads: CASSPRLWTSGAYNEQFF. The CDR3 DNA reads TGTGCCAGCTCACCGCGGTTATGGACTAGCGGAGCCTACAATGAGCAGTTCTTC.

The gene calls are TRBV4-3 and TRBJ2-7; D could derive from TRBD1 or TRBD2 (5 bases each). Deletions cut 0 bases from V and 2 bases from J, with 11 bases between. The CDR3 spans 15 residues. The V gene's germline CDR1 is LGHNA and CDR2 YSLEER. This CDR3 reads CASSQDKRGTYEQYF. CDR3 in DNA: TGCGCCAGCAGCCAAGATAAGAGGGGTACCTACGAGCAGTACTTC.

This clonotype has just a few counts. The CDR3 bases are TGTGCCAGCAGCGCTACTAGCTATATTTACAATGAGCAGTTCTTC. Amino acid sequence: CASSATSYIYNEQFF. The chain employs TRBV7-2 and TRBJ2-1, with a weak D call TRBD2 (6 bases). Germline V lookup: CDR1 SGHTA, CDR2 FQGNSA. This CDR3 comprises 15 residues. The V gene lost 5 bases and the J gene lost 4 bases, with 15 bases spanning the gap.

The chain uses TRBV20-1 and TRBJ1-3; D uncertain. There are 14 residues in the CDR3. Germline V gene sequence: CDR1 DFQATT, CDR2 SNEGSKA (reference sequence). Between the trimmed V and J ends, which lost 6 bases and 0 bases, there was a span of 12 bases. CDR3 region: CSARLENSGNTIYF. Written as DNA, the CDR3 is TGCAGTGCGAGGTTAGAAAACTCTGGAAACACCATATATTTT.

At least ten counts were recorded for this clonotype. The chain employs TRBV20-1 and TRBJ2-5; D not certain. Germline V gene lookup returns CDR1 DFQATT and CDR2 SNEGSKA (reference sequence). The CDR3 is made up of 13 amino acids. Between the trimmed V and J ends, which lost 3 bases and 2 bases, there was a span of 10 bases. Here the CDR3 reads CSARGGGQETQYF. DNA of the CDR3: TGCAGTGCTAGGGGTGGTGGACAAGAGACCCAGTACTTC.

This clonotype has more than one count but fewer than ten. The chain uses TRBV20-1 and TRBJ2-2, with 7 nucleotides matching TRBD2. Trimming took 4 bases from V and 5 from J; bases not matched to a gene: 7. This CDR3 region has 14 residues. In germline, CDR1 is DFQATT, CDR2 SNEGSKA (reference sequence). CDR3 sequence (DNA): TGCAGTGCTACAAGCGGGATATTTACCGGGGAGCTGTTTTTT. Its translation is CSATSGIFTGELFF.

This chain uses TRBV2 with TRBJ2-5, with unresolved D. Looked up from germline, CDR1 is SNHLY and CDR2 is FYNNEI. V was clipped by 6 bases and J by 7 bases, with 15 bases between them. This CDR3 contains 13 residues. CDR3 protein: CASSGPIRGTQYF. The CDR3 DNA reads as TGTGCCAGCAGCGGTCCTATACGCGGGACCCAGTACTTC.

This clonotype was seen at least ten times. V gene TRBV7-9 combines with J gene TRBJ1-1, with D hard to call. The V and J ends lost 6 bases and 5 bases respectively, with 19 bases between them. CDR1 and CDR2 (germline): SEHNR, FQNEAQ (reference sequence). The CDR3 is made up of 15 amino acids. CDR3: CASSTSGFSPTEAFF. The CDR3 nucleotides are TGTGCCAGCAGTACCAGCGGGTTTTCTCCGACTGAAGCTTTCTTT. The complete variable domain, with remaining parts taken from reference TRBV7-9 and TRBJ1-1, reads DTGVSQNPRHKITKRGQNVTFRCDPISEHNRLYWYRQTLGQGPEFLTYFQNEAQLEKSRLLSDRFSAERPKGSFSTLEIQRTEQGDSAMYLCASSTSGFSPTEAFFGQGTRLTVV.

In its sample, this clonotype was seen many times. The chain couples TRBV10-3 to TRBJ2-2; the D gene is possibly TRBD2 (6 bases). Trimming removed 4 bases from V and 3 bases from J, with 12 bases in between. The CDR3 totals 15 residues. The V gene's germline CDR1 is ENHRY and CDR2 SYGVKD. CDR3 nucleotides: TGTGCCATCAGTGCACACTCTAGCGACACCGGGGAGCTGTTTTTT. Translating gives CAISAHSSDTGELFF.

This clonotype was counted between two and nine times. The chain carries TRBV7-8 and TRBJ2-7, with TRBD1 matching 9 bases. Germline V CDR1 and CDR2: SGHVS, FQNEAQ. V lost 5 bases to trimming and J lost 2 bases; unmatched junction nucleotides: 7. The CDR3 consists of 15 residues. The CDR3 here is CASSPTRTGAYEQYF. CDR3 coding DNA: TGTGCCAGCAGCCCCACCCGGACAGGGGCCTACGAGCAGTACTTC.

The chain recombines TRBV27 with TRBJ2-1; 9 nucleotides match TRBD2. V shed 8 bases, J shed 6 bases, and the junction held 11 bases outside the gene matches. Germline lookup yields CDR1 MNHEY and CDR2 SMNVEV (reference sequence). This CDR3 has 15 residues. The CDR3 DNA follows: TGTGCCAGCTCCCCACTCGGACTAGCGTCCAATGAGCAGTTCTTC. Its protein is CASSPLGLASNEQFF.

This clonotype was seen a handful of times. The chain carries TRBV20-1 and TRBJ2-1; 16 positions match TRBD2. The J segment lost 7 bases and the V segment lost 5 bases, leaving 14 bases of the junction unmatched. The CDR3 length is 18 residues. Germline V CDR1 and CDR2: DFQATT, SNEGSKA (reference sequence). In DNA, the CDR3 is TGCAGTGCTGCCGGGACTAGCGGGAGGGCCCCATGGAGAAATGAGCAGTTCTTC. This gives the protein CSAAGTSGRAPWRNEQFF.

This clonotype showed up just a few times. V is TRBV20-1 and J is TRBJ2-3; D tentatively reads TRBD1 or TRBD2 (6 bases each). Germline V lookup: CDR1 DFQATT, CDR2 SNEGSKA (reference sequence). The CDR3 covers 15 residues. V was pared by 0 bases and J by 1 base, with 11 bases between. The DNA for the CDR3 is TGCAGTGCTAGAGATCACAGGGAGGGCACAGATACGCAGTATTTT. Amino acids: CSARDHREGTDTQYF.

This clonotype was seen a handful of times. The chain couples TRBV7-2 to TRBJ2-1; a possible D gene is TRBD1 (5 bases). The V end lost 6 bases, the J end lost 5 bases, and 11 bases lay between the germline ends. This CDR3 comprises 13 residues. Looked up from germline, CDR1 is SGHTA and CDR2 is FQGNSA. The CDR3 DNA reads TGTGCCAGCAGGTGGGGCGTAAACAATGAGCAGTTCTTC. This codes for CASRWGVNNEQFF.

This rearrangement joins TRBV6-2 or TRBV6-3 to TRBJ1-1; the D is unclear. Trimming stripped 6 bases from V and 4 bases from J, with 15 bases between. The CDR3 contains 14 residues. The germline V gene encodes CDR1 MNHEY and CDR2 SVGEGT. The CDR3 nucleotides are TGTGCCAGCAGCAATACCGACCGGAGCACTGAAGCTTTCTTT. Amino acid sequence: CASSNTDRSTEAFF.

In this sample, this clonotype turned up a few times. The chain has TRBV20-1 and TRBJ2-5; D unresolved. Trimming took off 5 bases at V and 5 bases at J, with 15 bases between the two ends. The CDR3 length is 13 residues. Germline CDR1 DFQATT, CDR2 SNEGSKA (reference sequence). CDR3 DNA: TGCAGTGCTCCCCGGTGGGCCACGGAGACCCAGTACTTC. The encoded protein is CSAPRWATETQYF.